This T cell receptor (beta chain) was observed in a study of OX40 agonist ivuxolimab in advanced cancers. In terms of the full investigation: Ivuxolimab, which targeted the costimulatory receptor OX40 (CD134), was an agonistic, fully human IgG2 monoclonal antibody. The paper describes the monotherapy dose-escalation part (N = 52 patients) of the phase I trial of ivuxolimab. Patients were allowed to have had prior anti-PD-1, anti-PD-L1 or anti-CTLA-4 therapy, and approximately 40% of the dose-escalation patients had previously received checkpoint inhibitors. Intravenous ivuxolimab was administered to patients every 2 weeks at six dose levels: 0.01, 0.1, 0.3, 1.5, 3 and 10 mg/kg. In the dose-escalation cohort, nearly 85% of patients were male, and the mean age was 60 years with a range of roughly 23 to 79. Of the roughly 52 patients in dose escalation, 19 had hepatocellular carcinoma, roughly 15 had melanoma, 9 had renal cell carcinoma and 9 had head and neck cancer. The purpose of peripheral TCRbeta sequencing was to test whether ivuxolimab changed TCR sequence diversity and led to clonal T-cell expansion. Partial responses were achieved by three dose-escalation patients, of whom one had hepatocellular carcinoma and two had cutaneous melanoma.

This clone was found a few times. Its antigen specificity is not known. Nothing much larger sits one base from this clone, and base qualities are not available. The trial excluded patients who had a history of autoimmune disease or who were on systemic immunosuppression. Peripheral blood for TCR sequencing was collected from all dose cohorts at baseline, on cycle 4 day 1, and on cycle 7 day 1. The samples were drawn from a first-in-human, open-label, multicenter phase I dose-escalation trial of ivuxolimab. Adults with locally advanced or metastatic melanoma, renal cell, hepatocellular, or head and neck squamous cell carcinoma were enrolled in the trial. Before TCR sequencing, CD4+ T cells and CD8+ T cells were sorted from peripheral blood as separate populations. Overall study results and their limits: After ivuxolimab, CD8+ T cells had more expanded clones than CD4+ T cells on average. The antigen specificity of the clonally expanded peripheral T cells was not determined. Low levels of normalized T-cell clonal expansion were also seen in some nonresponding patients. In partial responders in the 0.1-3.0 mg/kg groups, normalized peripheral clonal expansion was found to be among the lowest, especially among CD8+ T cells. Clonal expansion of both CD4+ and CD8+ blood T cells was observed from baseline to week 6 at doses 0.1 to 3.0 mg/kg.

Per the germline V gene (reference sequence), PRHDT is the CDR1 and FYEKMQ is the CDR2. Spanning cysteine to phenylalanine, the CDR3 consists of 14 amino acids. Only the CDR3 DNA is retained, 42 bases long and in frame from the first base. Germline trimming amounts to 5 bases on V and 2 bases on J, with 4 as the count of junction bases outside the gene matches. Genomic DNA was isolated from the sorted cells so that the TCRbeta CDR3 region could be sequenced. The immunoSEQ Assay was used for sequencing of TCRbeta CDR3 regions. What TCRdb holds here is the immuneACCESS table cut down to in-frame rearrangements. Part of the clones is not present; checked against another copy, under half of the missing clones reflect an unresolved V gene, and the others are unexplained. The sample records roughly 25,000 clones, 65% to 80% of which are singletons. The top ten constitute more than 15% of the sample.

This chain is built from TRBV13 and TRBJ1-1, and 8 junction bases match TRBD1. The sequencing here drew on CD4+ or CD8+ T cells sorted from blood, taken in a trial of the OX40 agonist ivuxolimab. This TCR came from an adult with an advanced solid tumor such as melanoma, head and neck, liver or kidney cancer. The CDR3 is CASSQGQVNTEAFF. The nucleotide sequence is given as TGTGCCAGCAGCCAGGGACAGGTAAACACTGAAGCTTTCTTT.